The 6 T cell receptor beta chains listed next were all sequenced from one sample in a study of T-cell memory formation after mild COVID-19. TCRdb reprocessed the 5' RACE reads with MiXCR, giving one entry per CDR3 protein. Of almost 250,000 distinct CDR3 sequences in the sample, less than 20% were seen once. The sample comprised PBMCs or a T cell subset sorted from them (not recorded which). These receptors all come from an adult woman who had mild COVID-19 (a few samples of this study predate the infection). Cell type and time point are not known.

This clonotype was detected a few times. V gene TRBV6-2 or TRBV6-3 combines with J gene TRBJ2-7; TRBD2 matches at 8 bases. The CDR3 length is 12 residues. J lost 3 bases, V lost 10 bases, and 5 bases had no gene match. Per the germline V gene, CDR1 is MNHEY and CDR2 is SVGEGT. This CDR3 is CATRRGVYEQYF. As DNA, the CDR3 is TGTGCCACCCGGCGGGGGGTCTACGAGCAGTACTTC.

The rearrangement links TRBV12-3 or TRBV12-4 to TRBJ2-3, with D possibly TRBD1 on 6 matching bases. CDR3 length: 18 amino acids. Between the trimmed V and J ends, which lost 0 bases and 3 bases, there was a span of 19 bases. As DNA, the CDR3 is TGTGCCAGCAGTTTAGCGATCACGCAGGGGAGAGAAACAGATACGCAGTATTTT. This codes for CASSLAITQGRETDTQYF.

This rearrangement joins TRBV6-6 to TRBJ2-3, with D possibly being TRBD2 (5 bases). Germline CDR1 reads MNHNY; CDR2 reads SVGAGI (reference sequence). This CDR3 spans 12 amino acids. Trimming took off 4 bases at V and 9 bases at J, with 11 bases between the two ends. The CDR3 reads CASSSNRETQYF. The CDR3 nucleotides read TGTGCCAGCAGTTCCAACCGGGAAACGCAGTATTTT.

This clonotype turned up a few times. One junction end disagrees with the germline gene, perhaps due to a read error. The chain carries TRBV12-3 or TRBV12-4 and TRBJ1-6; possibly TRBD1 for D (6 bases). The CDR3 covers 14 residues. CDR3 loop: CASSNRDTGYSPEF. Written as DNA, the CDR3 is TGTGCCAGCAGTAACCGGGACACAGGATATTCGCCAGAATTT.

The chain recombines TRBV6-2 or TRBV6-3 with TRBJ2-1; 10 nucleotides agree with TRBD2. This CDR3 is 17 amino acids long. Per the germline V gene, CDR1 is MNHEY and CDR2 is SVGEGT. V trimming: 4 bases; J trimming: 7 bases; junction bases outside the gene matches: 13. As DNA, the CDR3 is TGTGCCAGCAGTTCCATTTTTAATAGCGGGAGGAGAAATGAGCAGTTCTTC. This translates into CASSSIFNSGRRNEQFF.

This clonotype was seen a few times. The CDR3 DNA sequence: TGCAGCGTTGAATATAACTATGGCTACACCTTC. Translated, it gives CSVEYNYGYTF. The chain couples TRBV29-1 to TRBJ1-2; D is ambiguous. CDR1 is SQVTM and CDR2 is ANQGSEA in the germline V gene. This CDR3 is built from 11 residues. V was shortened by 2 bases and J by 1 base, with 2 bases between the two germline ends.